The next 22 T cell receptor beta chains were all read from a single sample in a study of T cell responses to AZD1222 COVID-19 vaccine. Sequenced by immunoSEQ multiplex PCR; TCRdb stores in-frame clones only, minus some. The sample includes 150,000 to 200,000 clones, about 93% seen only once; the top ten take 0.6% to 0.7%. The input for sequencing was peripheral blood, taken on day 0 of AZD1222 vaccination. These TCRs come from an adult in good health.

V is TRBV5-1 and J is TRBJ1-4; 11 bases agree with TRBD1. V shed 4 bases and J 8 bases; nucleotides not matched to a gene: 7. This CDR3 region has 15 residues. Germline CDR1 reads SGHRS; CDR2 reads YFSETQ. The DNA of the CDR3 is TGCGCCAGCAGCACGGACAGGGGGCACTGGGAAAAACTGTTTTTT. Its translation is CASSTDRGHWEKLFF.

This clone came up once. The chain combines TRBV3-1 (or the pseudogene TRBV3-2) with TRBJ2-2; D call uncertain. V lost 3 bases, J lost 3 bases, and 11 bases lay in between. The CDR3 is 15 residues long. Germline CDR1 LGHDT, CDR2 YNNKEL (reference sequence). The CDR3 here is CASSQTEIHTGELFF. CDR3 nucleotide sequence: TGTGCCAGCAGCCAGACGGAGATTCACACCGGGGAGCTGTTTTTT.

The chain links TRBV19 to TRBJ1-2; no definite D call. The CDR3 spans 14 residues. Per the germline V gene, CDR1 is LNHDA and CDR2 is SQIVND (reference sequence). V lost 5 bases, J lost 5 bases, and 15 bases lay in between. CDR3 region: CASSPPFRPYGYTF. The DNA of the CDR3 is TGTGCCAGTAGTCCCCCGTTTCGCCCGTATGGCTACACCTTC.

The chain is built from TRBV5-1 and TRBJ2-2; D gene ambiguous. Germline V gene sequence: CDR1 SGHRS, CDR2 YFSETQ. The V end was cut by 0 bases, the J end by 7 bases, with 7 bases between. The CDR3 loop spans 13 amino acids. The CDR3 nucleotides are TGCGCCAGCAGCTTGGGGGCGCACGGGGAGCTGTTTTTT. Its translation: CASSLGAHGELFF.

The V gene is TRBV7-9, the J gene TRBJ1-6; 7 positions agree with TRBD1. J lost 3 bases, V lost 5 bases, and 4 bases had no gene match. The CDR3 spans 15 residues. The germline gives CDR1 SEHNR, CDR2 FQNEAQ (reference sequence). The CDR3 bases are TGTGCCAGCAGCCCGACAGGGAGCTATAATTCACCCCTCCACTTT. Its translation is CASSPTGSYNSPLHF.

The V call is TRBV28, the J call TRBJ1-1, with 7 nucleotides matching TRBD1. CDR1 is MDHEN, CDR2 SYDVKM, per germline. This CDR3 region has 16 residues. V dropped 4 bases and J dropped 7; count of bases not matched to a gene: 15. DNA for the CDR3: TGTGCCAGCAGTTCGGGTTGGACAGGTCTCACCGGTGAAGCTTTCTTT. It is translated as CASSSGWTGLTGEAFF.

This clone is a singleton in its sample. This chain joins TRBV28 and TRBJ2-7; D is unclear. The CDR3 is made up of 12 amino acids. The V end was cut by 11 bases, the J end by 2 bases, with 13 bases between. Germline assignment: CDR1 MDHEN and CDR2 SYDVKM. For the CDR3, the DNA is TGTGCCGCAGCCCCTGGGACCTACGAGCAGTACTTC. This sequence encodes CAAAPGTYEQYF.

The genes are TRBV7-9 and TRBJ2-7; D is unresolved. The CDR3 totals 14 residues. Trimming shortened V by 0 bases and J by 2 bases, and 8 bases separated the two germline ends. Germline-derived CDR1 and CDR2 are SEHNR and FQNEAQ (reference sequence). The chain's CDR3 is CASSLAGNPYEQYF. In nucleotides, the CDR3 is TGTGCCAGCAGCTTAGCAGGGAACCCCTACGAGCAGTACTTC.

The chain recombines TRBV3-1 (or the pseudogene TRBV3-2) with TRBJ1-1, with 9 bases aligning to TRBD1. This CDR3 is built from 14 residues. The germline gives CDR1 LGHDT, CDR2 YNNKEL (reference sequence). V trimming: 1 base; J trimming: 5 bases; junction bases outside the gene matches: 2. CDR3 sequence: CASSQVGQGTEAFF. CDR3 sequence (DNA): TGTGCCAGCAGCCAAGTGGGACAGGGAACTGAAGCTTTCTTT.

Concerning this clone: Other DNA sequences within the sample encode an identical CDR3. The gene calls are TRBV5-1 and TRBJ2-3; tentative D call: TRBD1 (7 bases). The ends were cut back, 0 bases at V and 2 bases at J, with 13 bases in the middle. CDR3 length equals 16 residues. The germline V gene encodes CDR1 SGHRS and CDR2 YFSETQ. CDR3: CASSLGGTASTDTQYF. In DNA, the CDR3 is TGCGCCAGCAGCTTGGGCGGGACAGCATCCACAGATACGCAGTATTTT.

J is TRBJ2-2 and V is TRBV10-3, with no clear D. Germline V gene sequence: CDR1 ENHRY, CDR2 SYGVKD. Trimming pared 2 bases from V and 4 bases from J, leaving 5 bases between. CDR3 length: 13 amino acids. Written as DNA, the CDR3 is TGTGCCATCAGTGAGGCGGTCACCGGGGAGCTGTTTTTT. Translation: CAISEAVTGELFF.

This clone has just one count. The genes are TRBV20-1 and TRBJ2-1, with D possibly being TRBD2 (6 bases). The CDR3 runs to 15 residues. V was shortened by 3 bases and J by 0 bases, with 12 bases between the two germline ends. Germline V gene sequence: CDR1 DFQATT, CDR2 SNEGSKA (reference sequence). This CDR3 reads CSASEGGVSYNEQFF. The CDR3 coding sequence is TGCAGTGCTAGTGAGGGCGGGGTCTCCTACAATGAGCAGTTCTTC.

The chain couples TRBV5-1 to TRBJ2-5, with D unclear. The CDR3 has 11 amino acids. The V gene lost 7 bases and the J gene lost 2 bases, with 6 bases spanning the gap. From germline, CDR1 is SGHRS and CDR2 YFSETQ. Here the CDR3 DNA reads TGCGCCAGCGGCCCTCAAGAGACCCAGTACTTC. Protein product: CASGPQETQYF.

The chain has TRBV5-1 and TRBJ2-1; D assignment may be TRBD1 or TRBD2 (5 bases each). The CDR3 loop spans 15 amino acids. Trimming left V 1 base short and J 7 bases short, with 15 bases between. Per germline, CDR1 SGHRS and CDR2 YFSETQ. The CDR3 sequence: CASSLSPGRGNEQFF. DNA of the CDR3: TGCGCCAGCAGCTTGTCCCCAGGGAGAGGGAATGAGCAGTTCTTC.

The J gene is TRBJ1-4, the V gene TRBV4-1; D gene unclear. Trimming took off 1 base at V and 8 bases at J, with 8 bases between the two ends. CDR3 length: 13 residues. In germline, CDR1 is MGHRA, CDR2 YSYEKL. CDR3 protein: CASSQVVREKLFF. The CDR3 DNA is TGCGCCAGCAGCCAAGTAGTGAGGGAAAAACTGTTTTTT.

The chain has TRBV13 and TRBJ2-7; 9 bases map to TRBD2. Looked up from germline, CDR1 is PRHDT and CDR2 is FYEKMQ (reference sequence). The CDR3 sequence is 15 residues long. J gave up 4 bases and V 5 bases, and 9 bases lay outside the gene matches. The CDR3, as DNA: TGTGCCAGCAGCCGGAGACTAGCGGTAACGTACGAGCAGTACTTC. As protein: CASSRRLAVTYEQYF.

This rearrangement joins TRBV29-1 to TRBJ1-2; TRBD1 matches at 8 bases. Germline CDR1 reads SQVTM; CDR2 reads ANQGSEA. Trimming at V came to 5 bases and at J to 7 bases, leaving 15 bases not matched to a gene. The CDR3 has 15 residues. The CDR3: CSVLANQGALGGYTF. CDR3 DNA sequence: TGCAGCGTTCTGGCTAATCAGGGGGCCCTCGGTGGCTACACCTTC.

This sequence joins TRBV3-1 (or the pseudogene TRBV3-2) and TRBJ1-4, with TRBD1 matching over 10 bases. The V gene's germline CDR1 is LGHDT and CDR2 YNNKEL (reference sequence). This CDR3 comprises 15 residues. The ends lost 3 bases at V and 7 bases at J; junction bases unmatched: 5. The CDR3 loop is CASSQPGQGSEKLFF. CDR3 coding DNA: TGTGCCAGCAGCCAGCCGGGACAGGGGAGTGAAAAACTGTTTTTT.

The V call is TRBV25-1, the J call TRBJ1-1, with 7 bases aligning to TRBD1. This CDR3 spans 12 amino acids. Per the germline V gene, CDR1 is MGHDK and CDR2 is SYGVNS. The junction had 6 bases not matched to a gene; V was cut back by 10 bases and J by 4 bases. The CDR3: CATVGDSTEAFF. The CDR3 DNA is TGTGCCACCGTTGGGGACAGCACTGAAGCTTTCTTT.

Note on this clone: This sample includes further DNA sequences coding for the same CDR3. The CDR3 loop reads CATSRDRGNQPQHF. Written as DNA, the CDR3 is TGTGCCACCAGCAGAGACAGGGGAAATCAGCCCCAGCATTTT. This chain joins TRBV15 and TRBJ1-5, with a weak D call TRBD1 (6 bases). Between the trimmed V and J ends, which lost 0 bases and 4 bases, there was a span of 7 bases. The CDR3 has 14 amino acids. The germline gives CDR1 LNHNV, CDR2 YYDKDF (reference sequence).

The V call is TRBV24-1, the J call TRBJ2-2; D is ambiguous. The germline gives CDR1 KGHDR, CDR2 SFDVKD. The CDR3 contains 13 residues. The V gene lost 0 bases and the J gene lost 3 bases, with 1 base spanning the gap. Written as DNA, the CDR3 is TGTGCCACCAGTGATTTGCACACCGGGGAGCTGTTTTTT. Translating it yields CATSDLHTGELFF.

The chain has TRBV28 and TRBJ1-5, with D uncertain. Germline values: CDR1 MDHEN, CDR2 SYDVKM. Deletions cut 6 bases from V and 4 bases from J, with 7 bases between. The CDR3 runs to 12 residues. CDR3 sequence (DNA): TGTGCCAGCAGGCCTAGTAATCAGCCCCAGCATTTT. It specifies CASRPSNQPQHF.